These T cell receptor beta chains were read from a single sample in a study of blood T cell repertoires in COVID-19. Measured with immunoSEQ multiplex PCR; TCRdb has only the in-frame clones, and not every one. Among 150,000 to 200,000 clones listed, around 90% were seen once. Sequenced sample: peripheral blood. These receptor sequences come from a man aged 60 to 75 with acute or convalescent COVID-19. CDR3s include the opening cysteine and the closing phenylalanine or tryptophan. D genes are given only for firm matches. The size of a clone is reported for some rows only, either as once, few or many, or as a class for expanded clones.

. TRBJ1-2 . TRBV6-1 CASSEAGVPSNYGYTF TGTGCCAGCAGTGAAGCCGGTGTCCCTTCTAACTATGGCTACACCTTC
once TRBJ1-5 . TRBV6-5 CASSSLTANQPQHF TGTGCCAGCAGCTCACTGACAGCCAATCAGCCCCAGCATTTT
. TRBJ1-5 TRBD1 TRBV5-5 CASSAGQGNQPQHF TGTGCCAGCAGCGCCGGACAGGGGAATCAGCCCCAGCATTTT
. TRBJ2-3 TRBD2 TRBV7-2 CASSSGLANTDTQYF TGTGCCAGCAGCTCGGGACTAGCCAACACAGATACGCAGTATTTT
. TRBJ1-5 . TRBV10-3 CAISEFAGPQHF TGTGCCATCAGTGAATTTGCGGGGCCCCAGCATTTT
. TRBJ2-7 . TRBV5-6 CASSLFSGAAPYEQYF TGTGCCAGCAGCTTGTTCTCAGGGGCCGCCCCCTACGAGCAGTACTTC
. TRBJ2-1 TRBD1 TRBV7-9 CASSLYRGQNNEQFF TGTGCCAGCAGCTTATACAGGGGACAGAACAATGAGCAGTTCTTC
. TRBJ1-2 TRBD1 TRBV19 CASSVGTAYGYTF TGTGCCAGTAGTGTCGGGACAGCCTATGGCTACACCTTC
. TRBJ1-1 . TRBV20-1 CSASGSGGARYTEAFF TGCAGTGCTAGTGGTAGTGGGGGCGCAAGGTACACTGAAGCTTTCTTT
. TRBJ2-2 TRBD2 TRBV30 CAWSVAGAGELFF TGTGCCTGGAGTGTAGCGGGGGCCGGGGAGCTGTTTTTT
. TRBJ1-3 . TRBV5-1 CASSPSPGSGNTIYF TGCGCCAGCAGCCCCTCCCCAGGCTCTGGAAACACCATATATTTT
. TRBJ1-2 . TRBV12-3/TRBV12-4 CASSFKNYGYTF TGTGCCAGCAGTTTTAAAAACTATGGCTACACCTTC
. TRBJ1-3 . TRBV19 CASSIALGSEPSGNTIYF TGTGCCAGTAGTATAGCACTGGGGAGCGAGCCCTCTGGAAACACCATATATTTT
. TRBJ1-2 . TRBV30 CAWSLGGGYTF TGTGCCTGGAGTTTGGGGGGAGGCTACACCTTC
. TRBJ1-6 TRBD1 TRBV9 CASSPGLGQGTTPLHF TGTGCCAGCAGCCCAGGCCTCGGACAGGGGACTACACCCCTCCACTTT
. TRBJ1-3 . TRBV9 CASSVGWGGRHTIYF TGTGCCAGCAGCGTAGGATGGGGGGGCCGGCACACCATATATTTT
. TRBJ2-1 TRBD1 TRBV6-1 CASSADRVSSYNEQFF TGTGCCAGCAGTGCGGACAGGGTGAGCTCCTACAATGAGCAGTTCTTC
. TRBJ2-1 . TRBV7-9 CASSGWAARLFNEQFF TGTGCCAGCAGCGGGTGGGCAGCCCGATTATTTAATGAGCAGTTCTTC
. TRBJ2-1 TRBD1 TRBV15 CATSRAGTGGLYEQFF TGTGCCACCAGCAGAGCCGGGACAGGGGGCTTATATGAGCAGTTCTTC
. TRBJ1-3 . TRBV9 CASSAAHSQTGSGNTIYF TGTGCCAGCAGCGCGGCCCATAGTCAGACAGGCTCTGGAAACACCATATATTTT
. TRBJ2-6 . TRBV4-3 CASSQNRFSGANVLTF TGCGCCAGCAGCCAAAACAGGTTCTCTGGGGCCAACGTCCTGACTTTC
. TRBJ2-7 . TRBV24-1 CATSDFGSAGALEQYF TGTGCCACCAGTGATTTTGGATCGGCGGGGGCCCTGGAGCAGTACTTC
. TRBJ2-1 TRBD1 TRBV9 CASSPRRDRSLYNEQFF TGTGCCAGCAGCCCCCGGAGGGACAGGAGCCTATACAATGAGCAGTTCTTC
. TRBJ2-6 . TRBV6-2/TRBV6-3 CASSLPSSGANVLTF TGTGCCAGCAGCCTGCCCAGCTCTGGGGCCAACGTCCTGACTTTC
. TRBJ2-7 . TRBV19 CASSRGTEPQQYF TGTGCCAGTAGCCGCGGGACAGAACCGCAGCAGTACTTC
. TRBJ2-3 TRBD1 TRBV2 CASGRDRYADTQYF TGTGCCAGCGGCCGGGACAGGTATGCAGATACGCAGTATTTT
. TRBJ1-1 . TRBV18 CASSQTLTGNTEAFF TGTGCCAGCTCCCAAACCTTGACAGGTAACACTGAAGCTTTCTTT
. TRBJ2-7 TRBD1 TRBV30 CAWSAPGTVLSSYEQYF TGTGCCTGGAGTGCCCCCGGGACAGTCCTTTCCTCATACGAGCAGTACTTC
. TRBJ1-1 TRBD1 TRBV3-1/TRBV3-2 CASSHISTGEENTEAFF TGTGCCAGCAGCCACATCTCGACAGGGGAGGAAAACACTGAAGCTTTCTTT
few TRBJ1-1 . TRBV18 CASSPTGSTEAFF TGTGCCAGCTCACCAACAGGGAGCACTGAAGCTTTCTTT
. TRBJ2-5 TRBD1 TRBV10-2 CASSRDRGETQYF TGCGCCAGCAGTCGGGACAGAGGGGAGACCCAGTACTTC
. TRBJ2-5 . TRBV7-8 CASSLKFALEHQETQYF TGTGCCAGCAGCTTAAAATTTGCCCTTGAACATCAAGAGACCCAGTACTTC
. TRBJ1-4 TRBD1 TRBV18 CASSPWTGGEKLFF TGTGCCAGCTCACCATGGACAGGGGGCGAAAAACTGTTTTTT
. TRBJ2-1 TRBD2 TRBV30 CAWGGLAGYNEQFF TGTGCCTGGGGGGGACTAGCGGGTTACAATGAGCAGTTCTTC
. TRBJ2-5 . TRBV18 CASSKTFGGIETQYF TGTGCCAGCTCAAAGACTTTCGGAGGGATTGAGACCCAGTACTTC
. TRBJ1-2 . TRBV7-9 CASSLQGNGYTF TGTGCCAGCAGCCTGCAGGGTAATGGCTACACCTTC
. TRBJ2-5 TRBD1 TRBV7-9 CASSSGQRQETQYF TGTGCCAGCAGCTCGGGACAGCGACAAGAGACCCAGTACTTC
. TRBJ1-2 . TRBV13 CASSPDGAGNYGYTF TGTGCCAGCAGCCCAGACGGAGCCGGCAACTATGGCTACACCTTC
. TRBJ1-1 . TRBV6-5 CASSYDRRGNTEAFF TGTGCCAGCAGTTACGACAGAAGAGGAAACACTGAAGCTTTCTTT
. TRBJ2-4 . TRBV3-1/TRBV3-2 CASIRINRAPNIQYF TGTGCCAGCATACGAATAAACAGGGCCCCGAACATTCAGTACTTC
. TRBJ1-5 . TRBV5-8 CASSLATGNQPQHF TGTGCCAGCAGCTTGGCCACGGGCAATCAGCCCCAGCATTTT